The 18 T cell receptor beta chains below all came from one sample that was sequenced in a study of blood T cell repertoires in COVID-19. The repertoire was sequenced with immunoSEQ multiplex PCR; TCRdb's copy has only in-frame clones and lacks some. The data show 300,000 to 450,000 clones, with around 85% seen just once and 3.5% to 4% held by the top ten. Sequenced input: peripheral blood. The receptors originated from a woman younger than 35 with acute or convalescent COVID-19.

The genes are TRBV11-2 and TRBJ1-6; a possible D gene is TRBD1 (6 bases). CDR3 size: 17 residues. Germline V gene data show CDR1 as SGHAT and CDR2 as FQNNGV. Trimming pared 6 bases from V and 3 bases from J, leaving 18 bases between. CDR3 nucleotide sequence: TGTGCCAGCAGTTTCGCAGGGGCGCATTTCTATAATTCACCCCTCCACTTT. This encodes CASSFAGAHFYNSPLHF.

The rearrangement uses TRBV9 and TRBJ1-2; TRBD1 aligns across 7 bases. With 0 bases clipped from V and 8 bases from J, the junction kept 7 bases outside the gene matches. Germline V lookup: CDR1 SGDLS, CDR2 YYNGEE. This CDR3 has 14 residues. CDR3 nucleotide sequence: TGTGCCAGCAGCGTAGGAGGGGGCCCCGGGGGCTACACCTTC. It yields the protein CASSVGGGPGGYTF.

The chain is built from TRBV5-6 and TRBJ2-7; D perhaps matches TRBD1 (6 bases). The V and J ends lost 0 bases and 3 bases respectively, with 7 bases between them. CDR1 SGHDT and CDR2 YYEEEE come from the germline V gene. The CDR3 has 13 amino acids. As DNA, the CDR3 is TGTGCCAGCAGCTTGGGGGGACACTACGAGCAGTACTTC. This gives the protein CASSLGGHYEQYF. Drawing the rest from reference TRBV5-6 and TRBJ2-7, the complete variable domain is DAGVTQSPTHLIKTRGQQVTLRCSPKSGHDTVSWYQQALGQGPQFIFQYYEEEERQRGNFPDRFSGHQFPNYSSELNVNALLLGDSALYLCASSLGGHYEQYFGPGTRLTVT.

The CDR3 DNA reads as TGTGCCAGCCAAAGGGGGACAGATACGCAGTATTTT. This codes for CASQRGTDTQYF. V usage is TRBV6-6 and J usage is TRBJ2-3; possibly TRBD1 for D (6 bases). Germline-derived CDR1 and CDR2 are MNHNY and SVGAGI (reference sequence). Deletions cut 8 bases from V and 3 bases from J, with 9 bases between. CDR3 size: 12 residues.

The chain joins TRBV9 to TRBJ1-1; 11 nucleotides line up with TRBD1. The CDR3 loop spans 16 amino acids. CDR1 and CDR2 from the germline V gene are SGDLS and YYNGEE. Losses at the gene ends were 2 bases for V and 4 bases for J; bases not matched to a gene: 7. The CDR3 region has the DNA TGTGCCAGCAGCGTCCGGGACAGGGGGTTTGGCACTGAAGCTTTCTTT. Its protein is CASSVRDRGFGTEAFF. The full variable domain, with the rest looked up from reference TRBV9 and TRBJ1-1, is DSGVTQTPKHLITATGQRVTLRCSPRSGDLSVYWYQQSLDQGLQFLIQYYNGEERAKGNILERFSAQQFPDLHSELNLSSLELGDSALYFCASSVRDRGFGTEAFFGQGTRLTVV.

The chain has TRBV6-1 and TRBJ1-5, with D perhaps TRBD1 (6 bases). Trimming pared 4 bases from V and 3 bases from J, leaving 16 bases between. CDR3 size: 16 residues. CDR1 is MNHNS, CDR2 SASEGT, per germline. In DNA form, the CDR3 reads TGTGCCAGCAGTGCCGTAGGACAGTTACTCAATCAGCCCCAGCATTTT. It specifies CASSAVGQLLNQPQHF.

Written as DNA, the CDR3 is TGTGCCAGCAGTTATTCTTTTTTCTCCTATGGCTACACCTTC. Amino acids: CASSYSFFSYGYTF. The J gene is TRBJ1-2, the V gene TRBV6-5, with D hard to call. The germline gives CDR1 MNHEY, CDR2 SVGAGI. V lost 3 bases, J lost 4 bases, and 12 bases lay in between. The CDR3 totals 14 residues.

The chain combines TRBV7-3 with TRBJ2-7, with TRBD2 matching over 7 bases. The CDR3 extends over 13 amino acids. J gave up 7 bases and V 2 bases, and 5 bases lay outside the gene matches. Per germline, CDR1 SGHTA and CDR2 FQGTGA. CDR3 DNA sequence: TGTGCCAGCAGCTTAGGGGAGGGGCTGGAGCAGTACTTC. This codes for CASSLGEGLEQYF.

The gene calls are TRBV5-4 and TRBJ2-7; D gene unclear. V was pared by 0 bases and J by 0 bases, with 7 bases between. The germline gives CDR1 SGHNT, CDR2 YYREEE (reference sequence). The CDR3 loop spans 14 amino acids. In DNA, the CDR3 is TGTGCCAGCAGCTTGGGGTACAGCTCCTACGAGCAGTACTTC. Amino acids: CASSLGYSSYEQYF.

V and J are TRBV6-2 or TRBV6-3 and TRBJ1-1, with unresolved D. Germline-derived CDR1 and CDR2 are MNHEY and SVGEGT. V dropped 2 bases and J dropped 0 bases, with 10 bases sitting between them. The CDR3 consists of 15 residues. CDR3 protein: CASSYDRGLNTEAFF. CDR3 sequence (DNA): TGTGCCAGCAGTTACGATCGGGGATTGAACACTGAAGCTTTCTTT.

The rearrangement uses TRBV5-4 and TRBJ2-2; TRBD2 agrees at 9 bases. In germline, CDR1 is SGHNT, CDR2 YYREEE (reference sequence). J gave up 2 bases and V 4 bases, and 6 bases lay outside the gene matches. The CDR3 consists of 16 residues. The CDR3 nucleotides are TGTGCCAGCAGCAAATTGGGACTAGCTAACACCGGGGAGCTGTTTTTT. Translating it yields CASSKLGLANTGELFF.

This clone was counted once. V and J are TRBV4-1 and TRBJ2-5; 7 bases are shared with TRBD1. J was trimmed by 2 bases and V by 3 bases; bases with no gene match: 9. The CDR3 is 16 amino acids. The germline gives CDR1 MGHRA, CDR2 YSYEKL. This chain's CDR3 is CASSHVGTASQETQYF. In DNA form, the CDR3 reads TGCGCCAGCAGCCACGTCGGGACAGCCTCTCAAGAGACCCAGTACTTC.

This clone was seen only a few times. The rearrangement joins TRBV6-2 or TRBV6-3 to TRBJ1-4, with TRBD1 matching over 7 bases. Trimming removed 5 bases from V and 8 bases from J; junction bases left unmatched: 11. Germline V gene sequence: CDR1 MNHEY, CDR2 SVGEGT. The length of the CDR3 is 15 residues. The CDR3 reads CASSPGRQGREKLFF. In DNA, the CDR3 is TGTGCCAGCAGTCCCGGCCGACAGGGAAGAGAAAAACTGTTTTTT.

The V and J genes are TRBV29-1 and TRBJ2-3, with 10 bases identical to TRBD2. Germline trimming cut 4 bases from V and 2 bases from J; bases unmatched to any gene: 9. The CDR3 totals 16 residues. Germline V gives CDR1 SQVTM, CDR2 ANQGSEA. DNA of the CDR3: TGCAGCGTTGTTGGACTAGCGGATTTGGTCACAGATACGCAGTATTTT. This translates into CSVVGLADLVTDTQYF.

This chain uses TRBV9 with TRBJ2-7, with 12 bases that match TRBD2. From germline, CDR1 is SGDLS and CDR2 YYNGEE. The CDR3 spans 15 residues. J gave up 5 bases and V 2 bases, and 5 bases lay outside the gene matches. The CDR3 here is CASSVNGLAGNEQYF. CDR3 DNA sequence: TGTGCCAGCAGCGTGAACGGACTAGCGGGGAACGAGCAGTACTTC.

The chain carries TRBV19 and TRBJ1-1; D is undetermined. The CDR3 is made up of 13 amino acids. The germline V gene has CDR1 LNHDA and CDR2 SQIVND (reference sequence). V shed 2 bases and J shed 6 bases, with 10 bases lying between them. CDR3 bases: TGTGCCAGTAGTATAAGGAGGCGGGCTGAAGCTTTCTTT. Amino acids: CASSIRRRAEAFF.

J is TRBJ2-5 and V is TRBV19, with D perhaps TRBD1 (6 bases). Trimming removed 5 bases at V and 5 bases at J, with 18 bases between. The CDR3 length is 15 residues. CDR1 is LNHDA and CDR2 is SQIVND in the germline V gene (reference sequence). CDR3 in DNA: TGTGCCAGTAGTTCAACCCAGGGGCCGGGGGAGACCCAGTACTTC. Its translation: CASSSTQGPGETQYF.

The chain recombines TRBV6-2 or TRBV6-3 with TRBJ1-5; 10 positions agree with TRBD1. With 5 bases clipped from V and 0 bases from J, the junction kept 7 bases outside the gene matches. Per germline, CDR1 MNHEY and CDR2 SVGEGT. The CDR3 has 17 residues. The CDR3 sequence is CASSPMDRGDSNQPQHF. CDR3 sequence (DNA): TGTGCCAGCAGTCCGATGGACAGGGGGGATAGCAATCAGCCCCAGCATTTT.